This is a list of T cell receptor beta chains from one sample in a study of Ad26.COV2.S vaccination and SARS-CoV-2 variants. This table comes from immunoSEQ multiplex PCR, and its TCRdb copy is limited to in-frame clones, with some not included. The data contain approximately 97,000 clones, about 78% of them singletons. The sample was peripheral blood, taken after recovery from COVID-19. The source is a human donor who had recovered from COVID-19. Both conserved end residues are part of each CDR3.

CDR3 length,J gene,V gene,CDR3 protein
15,TRBJ1-6,TRBV6-1,CASSELGRGSQALHF
16,TRBJ2-1,TRBV7-2,CASSLAGQGNYNEQFF
15,TRBJ2-4,TRBV6-1,CASSIQQLAKNIQYF
15,TRBJ2-5,TRBV28,CASIFSGGSQETQYF
13,TRBJ2-7,TRBV11-2,CASSYGQLYEQYF
13,TRBJ1-1,TRBV5-1,CASGEQENTEAFF
14,TRBJ2-3,TRBV28,CASSLLLATDTQYF
14,TRBJ2-7,TRBV7-2,CASSLTGGRTEQYF
16,TRBJ2-2,TRBV6-1,CASREEGVTTTGELFF
13,TRBJ2-2,TRBV6-5,CASRSVNTGELFF
11,TRBJ1-4,TRBV7-9,CASSLGVKLFF
13,TRBJ2-2,TRBV15,CATSRDSTGELFF
15,TRBJ2-5,TRBV5-1,CASSLEGGGSGTQYF
13,TRBJ1-2,TRBV20-1,CSASPGGNYGYTF
14,TRBJ1-4,TRBV3-1/TRBV3-2,CASSQGQGEEKLFF
16,TRBJ2-3,TRBV3-1/TRBV3-2,CASSQDALGAPDTQYF
15,TRBJ2-3,TRBV19,CASSITSDSTDTQYF
16,TRBJ2-1,TRBV9,CASSATGDASYNEQFF